This entry is about one TCR beta chain. Antigen: not known. Germline V gene data show CDR1 as SQVTM and CDR2 as ANQGSEA. Unmatched junction bases numbered 9, after V lost 6 bases and J lost 1 base. CDR3 size: 14 residues. The survey-level immunoSEQ assay was used. Repertoires were generated with immunoSEQ multiplex PCR, while TCRdb's copy carries only in-frame clones and drops some. The data show about 21,000 clones, with around 75% seen just once and 4% to 5% held by the top ten. This entry is derived from a study of STAT5B mutations in CD4+ large granular lymphocyte leukemia. Study-level results: Top patient clones used TRBV06 genes more often: 8/27 versus 2/35 in controls.

V is TRBV29-1 and J is TRBJ2-7, with 7 bases that match TRBD2. Sequencing used CD4+ T cells from blood buffy coats. This clonotype was sampled from a human donor in good health. The CDR3 spells CSVQYYGRSYEQYF. The CDR3 DNA reads as TGCAGCGTCCAATATTACGGGAGGTCCTACGAGCAGTACTTC.